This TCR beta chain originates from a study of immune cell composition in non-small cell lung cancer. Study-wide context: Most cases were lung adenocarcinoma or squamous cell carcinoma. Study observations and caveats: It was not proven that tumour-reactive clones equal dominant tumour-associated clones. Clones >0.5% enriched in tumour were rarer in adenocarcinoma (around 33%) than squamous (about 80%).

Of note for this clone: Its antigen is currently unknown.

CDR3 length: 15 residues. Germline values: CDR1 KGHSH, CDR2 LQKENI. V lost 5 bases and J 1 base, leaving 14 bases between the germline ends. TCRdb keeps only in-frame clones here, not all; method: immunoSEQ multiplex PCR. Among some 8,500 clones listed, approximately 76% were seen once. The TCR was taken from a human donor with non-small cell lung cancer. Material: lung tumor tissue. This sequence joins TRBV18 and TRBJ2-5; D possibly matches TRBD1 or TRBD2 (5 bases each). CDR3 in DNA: TGTGCCAGCTCATTCGGAGTGGGGGTCCAAGAGACCCAGTACTTC. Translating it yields CASSFGVGVQETQYF.